This T cell receptor beta chain was recorded in a study of response to subunit inactivated influenza vaccine. The table lists this clonotype with a few counts. TCRdb ran MiXCR on the RT-PCR reads and lists one entry per CDR3 protein. The data show more than 450,000 distinct CDR3 sequences, around 11% seen once. The CDR3 covers 13 residues. Looked up from germline, CDR1 is LGHDT and CDR2 is YNNKEL (reference sequence). The V and J ends lost 6 bases and 3 bases respectively, with 10 bases between them. This sample was shared with a second study, whose subject was T cells expressing NK-cell markers. That report notes: The authors generated TCR beta cDNA through 5'RACE template switching with UMIs. Anti-gamma-delta TCR antibody use in several experiments restricted sorting to alpha-beta TCR T cells. Dominant NKG2C+ clonotypes were found to form roughly 1.0-7.0% of CD8+ T cells in five to seven donors.

The receptor comes from a man aged 45 to 65 who received an inactivated influenza vaccine. This chain links TRBV3-1 with TRBJ2-3; D gene uncertain. Sequencing used PBMCs from blood, obtained on the day of vaccination. The chain's CDR3 is CASSHLNTDTQYF. The CDR3, as DNA: TGTGCCAGCAGTCATCTCAATACAGATACGCAGTATTTT.